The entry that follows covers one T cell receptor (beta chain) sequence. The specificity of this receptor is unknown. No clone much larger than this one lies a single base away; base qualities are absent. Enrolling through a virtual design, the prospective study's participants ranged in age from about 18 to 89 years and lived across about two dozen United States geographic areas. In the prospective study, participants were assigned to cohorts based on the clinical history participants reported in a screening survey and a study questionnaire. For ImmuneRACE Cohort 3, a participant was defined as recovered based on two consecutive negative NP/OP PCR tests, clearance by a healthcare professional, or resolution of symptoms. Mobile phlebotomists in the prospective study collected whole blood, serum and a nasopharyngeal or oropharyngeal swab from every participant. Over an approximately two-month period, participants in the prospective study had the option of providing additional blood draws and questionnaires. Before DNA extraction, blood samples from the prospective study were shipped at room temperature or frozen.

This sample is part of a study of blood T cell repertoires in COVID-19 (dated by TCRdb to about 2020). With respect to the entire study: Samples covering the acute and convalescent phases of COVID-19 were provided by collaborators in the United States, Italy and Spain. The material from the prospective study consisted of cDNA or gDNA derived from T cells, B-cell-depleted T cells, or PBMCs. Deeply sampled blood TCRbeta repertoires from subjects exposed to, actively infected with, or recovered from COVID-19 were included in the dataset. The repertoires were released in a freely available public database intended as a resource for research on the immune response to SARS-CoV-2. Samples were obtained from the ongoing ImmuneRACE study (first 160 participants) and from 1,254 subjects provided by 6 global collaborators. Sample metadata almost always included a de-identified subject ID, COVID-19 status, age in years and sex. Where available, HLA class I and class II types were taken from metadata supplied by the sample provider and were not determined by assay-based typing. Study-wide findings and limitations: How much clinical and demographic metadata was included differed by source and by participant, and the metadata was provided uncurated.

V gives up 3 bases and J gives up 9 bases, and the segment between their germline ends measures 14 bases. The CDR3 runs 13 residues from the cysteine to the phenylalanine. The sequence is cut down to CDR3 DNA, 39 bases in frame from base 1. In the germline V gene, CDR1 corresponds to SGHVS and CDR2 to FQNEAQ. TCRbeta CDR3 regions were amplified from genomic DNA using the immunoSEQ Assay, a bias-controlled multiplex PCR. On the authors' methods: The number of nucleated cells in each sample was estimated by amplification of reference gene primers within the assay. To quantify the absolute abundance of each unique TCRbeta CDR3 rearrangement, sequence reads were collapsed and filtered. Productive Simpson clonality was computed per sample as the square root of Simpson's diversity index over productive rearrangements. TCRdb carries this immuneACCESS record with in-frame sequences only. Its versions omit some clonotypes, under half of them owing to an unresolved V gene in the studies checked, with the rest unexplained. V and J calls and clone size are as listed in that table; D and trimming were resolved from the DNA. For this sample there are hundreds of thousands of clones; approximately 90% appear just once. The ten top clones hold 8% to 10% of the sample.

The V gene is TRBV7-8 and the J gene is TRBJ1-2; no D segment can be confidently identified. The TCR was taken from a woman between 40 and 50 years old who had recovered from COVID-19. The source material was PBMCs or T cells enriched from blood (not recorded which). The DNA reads TGTGCCAGCAGCTTGCCGGGATCAGCGCGCTACACCTTC. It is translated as CASSLPGSARYTF.